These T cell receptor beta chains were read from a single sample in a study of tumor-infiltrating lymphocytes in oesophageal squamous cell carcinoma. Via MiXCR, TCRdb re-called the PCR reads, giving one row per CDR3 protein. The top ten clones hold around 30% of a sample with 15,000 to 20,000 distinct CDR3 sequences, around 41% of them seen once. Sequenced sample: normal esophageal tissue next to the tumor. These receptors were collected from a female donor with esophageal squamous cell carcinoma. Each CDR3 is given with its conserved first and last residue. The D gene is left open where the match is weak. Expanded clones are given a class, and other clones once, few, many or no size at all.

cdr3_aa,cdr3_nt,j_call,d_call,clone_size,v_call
CASTKSGGGTQYF,TGTGCCAGCACCAAAAGCGGGGGCGGGACCCAGTACTTC,TRBJ2-5,TRBD2,NA,TRBV7-8
CATSDLRQYQTQYF,TGTGCCACCAGTGATTTGCGGCAGTATCAGACCCAGTACTTC,TRBJ2-5,NA,NA,TRBV24-1
CASSALEGVGAYEQYF,TGTGCCAGCAGCGCACTGGAGGGAGTTGGCGCCTACGAGCAGTACTTC,TRBJ2-7,NA,NA,TRBV6-8
CASSPPSLGTSDYNEQFF,TGTGCCAGCTCACCACCGAGCCTCGGGACTAGCGACTACAATGAGCAGTTCTTC,TRBJ2-1,TRBD2,few,TRBV18
CASSDRIIGEQFF,TGTGCCAGCAGTGATAGGATTATCGGTGAGCAGTTCTTC,TRBJ2-1,NA,medium-sized,TRBV6-1
CASRSQGDNEQFF,TGTGCCAGCAGGTCACAGGGAGACAATGAGCAGTTCTTC,TRBJ2-1,NA,few,TRBV6-6
CASTSQRGNGYTF,TGTGCCAGTACCTCACAGCGGGGAAATGGCTACACCTTC,TRBJ1-2,NA,NA,TRBV19
CASSLNRGPYEQYF,TGTGCCAGCAGCTTAAACAGGGGCCCCTACGAGCAGTACTTC,TRBJ2-7,TRBD1,NA,TRBV7-2
CASSRNPGQGYDEQYF,TGTGCCAGCAGCCGGAACCCGGGACAGGGATACGACGAGCAGTACTTC,TRBJ2-7,TRBD1,NA,TRBV7-6
CASSLAGSGGGDTQYF,TGTGCCAGCAGCTTAGCGGGTAGCGGGGGCGGGGATACGCAGTATTTT,TRBJ2-3,TRBD2,NA,TRBV7-6
CASSLGVEETQYF,TGTGCCAGCAGCTTAGGGGTAGAAGAGACCCAGTACTTC,TRBJ2-5,NA,few,TRBV7-6
CASSIGGNTEAFF,TGTGCCAGTAGTATCGGTGGAAACACTGAAGCTTTCTTT,TRBJ1-1,NA,NA,TRBV19
CAISASSRDTQFF,TGTGCCATCAGTGCCTCCTCCCGGGATACGCAGTTCTTC,TRBJ2-1,NA,NA,TRBV10-3
CASTQDEGAGYEQYF,TGTGCCAGCACCCAGGACGAGGGGGCGGGCTACGAGCAGTACTTC,TRBJ2-7,TRBD1,many,TRBV2
CASSSGGVQPQHF,TGTGCCAGCAGTTCAGGGGGAGTACAGCCCCAGCATTTT,TRBJ1-5,TRBD1,NA,TRBV28
CASSFRGQGRIEQYF,TGTGCCAGCAGCTTTCGGGGACAGGGGAGGATCGAGCAGTACTTC,TRBJ2-7,TRBD1,NA,TRBV7-8
CASSRQGTEAFF,TGTGCCAGCAGTCGACAGGGCACTGAAGCTTTCTTT,TRBJ1-1,TRBD1,NA,TRBV12-3/TRBV12-4
CASSHPRVGEQFF,TGTGCCAGCAGCCATCCTAGGGTAGGTGAGCAGTTCTTC,TRBJ2-1,NA,NA,TRBV7-6
CASSSGPSQQETQYF,TGTGCCAGCAGCTCTGGACCCTCCCAGCAAGAGACCCAGTACTTC,TRBJ2-5,NA,many,TRBV7-9
CASSLRTDEAFF,TGCGCCAGCAGCTTGAGGACAGATGAAGCTTTCTTT,TRBJ1-1,NA,NA,TRBV5-1
CASSRVGQGGGEKLFF,TGCGCCAGCAGCCGGGTGGGACAGGGAGGTGGTGAAAAACTGTTTTTT,TRBJ1-4,TRBD1,many,TRBV5-1
CASSPRKRGAYNEQFF,TGTGCCAGCAGCCCCCGGAAGCGGGGGGCCTACAATGAGCAGTTCTTC,TRBJ2-1,TRBD2,NA,TRBV7-6
CASSLETDTNIQYF,TGTGCCAGCAGCTTAGAGACCGACACAAACATTCAGTACTTC,TRBJ2-4,NA,few,TRBV7-9
CASSLQVRAEAFF,TGTGCCAGCAGCTTACAGGTTCGAGCTGAAGCTTTCTTT,TRBJ1-1,NA,NA,TRBV7-2
CASRSSGNAYEQYF,TGTGCCAGCAGAAGTTCCGGGAATGCTTACGAGCAGTACTTC,TRBJ2-7,NA,medium-sized,TRBV6-1
CASSFGNEDEQYF,TGTGCCAGCAGTTTTGGCAATGAGGATGAGCAGTACTTC,TRBJ2-7,NA,NA,TRBV28
CASSLSRGTEAFF,TGTGCCAGCAGCTTATCCAGGGGGACTGAAGCTTTCTTT,TRBJ1-1,TRBD1,many,TRBV7-3
CASSDRGLMETQYF,TGTGCCAGCAGCGACAGGGGGTTAATGGAGACCCAGTACTTC,TRBJ2-5,TRBD1,once,TRBV7-4
CASSLDRGFYNEQLF,TGTGCCAGCAGCTTAGACAGGGGGTTTTACAATGAGCAGCTCTTC,TRBJ2-5,TRBD1,once,TRBV7-3
CASSLGGQRNTEAFF,TGTGCCAGCAGCTTAGGGGGGCAGAGGAACACTGAAGCTTTCTTT,TRBJ1-1,NA,NA,TRBV7-2
CANHLLQGHNEQFF,TGTGCCAACCATCTCCTGCAGGGGCACAATGAGCAGTTCTTC,TRBJ2-1,NA,NA,TRBV2
CASSLGPWGLEARQYF,TGTGCCAGCAGCTTAGGACCTTGGGGACTTGAGGCGCGGCAGTACTTC,TRBJ2-7,NA,few,TRBV7-2
CASSSKTPLVGGSTDTQYF,TGTGCCAGCAGCTCCAAGACTCCCCTAGTTGGGGGGAGTACAGATACGCAGTATTTT,TRBJ2-3,NA,NA,TRBV7-8
CASSLLSGNQPQHF,TGTGCCAGCAGCTTATTATCTGGCAATCAGCCCCAGCATTTT,TRBJ1-5,NA,few,TRBV7-2
CSVDLTGGNEQYF,TGCAGCGTTGACTTAACCGGGGGAAATGAGCAGTACTTC,TRBJ2-7,NA,NA,TRBV29-1
CASSPKLAGEVVFF,TGCGCCAGCAGCCCGAAACTAGCGGGAGAGGTAGTGTTCTTC,TRBJ2-1,TRBD2,NA,TRBV5-1
CASSFRENEQFF,TGTGCCAGCAGTTTCAGGGAAAATGAGCAGTTCTTC,TRBJ2-1,NA,NA,TRBV28
CASSLDSQGSEQYF,TGTGCCAGCAGCTTAGATAGCCAGGGGAGCGAGCAGTACTTC,TRBJ2-7,NA,many,TRBV7-9
CSASPTGGREWYEQYF,TGCAGTGCTAGCCCTACAGGGGGACGGGAGTGGTACGAGCAGTACTTC,TRBJ2-7,TRBD1,NA,TRBV20-1
CASSLRYTSGPFNEQFF,TGTGCCAGCAGTTTACGTTATACTAGCGGGCCATTCAATGAGCAGTTCTTC,TRBJ2-1,TRBD2,NA,TRBV27
CASSLDKRNSYEQYF,TGTGCCAGCAGCTTAGACAAGCGGAACTCCTACGAGCAGTACTTC,TRBJ2-7,NA,once,TRBV7-2
CASRIGDEQYF,TGTGCCAGCAGGATAGGAGACGAGCAGTACTTC,TRBJ2-7,NA,medium-sized,TRBV11-2
CARSSETGYENEQYF,TGTGCCAGAAGCTCCGAGACAGGGTATGAGAATGAGCAGTACTTC,TRBJ2-5,TRBD1,NA,TRBV7-2
CASSLGGQLSETQYF,TGTGCCAGCAGCTTAGGAGGACAACTATCAGAGACCCAGTACTTC,TRBJ2-5,NA,NA,TRBV7-3
CASSSPQREGSYEQYF,TGTGCCAGCAGTTCCCCCCAGCGGGAGGGATCCTACGAGCAGTACTTC,TRBJ2-7,TRBD2,medium-sized,TRBV11-2
CASSPRREETQYF,TGTGCCAGCAGCCCACGGCGGGAAGAGACCCAGTACTTC,TRBJ2-5,NA,NA,TRBV7-2
CASSLSLSSLYEQFF,TGTGCCAGCAGCTTGTCCCTTAGTAGTCTTTACGAGCAGTTCTTC,TRBJ2-1,NA,NA,TRBV7-8
CASSYGTINEQCF,TGTGCCAGCAGTTACGGGACTATCAATGAGCAGTGCTTC,TRBJ2-5,TRBD2,NA,TRBV6-6
CASSYSLGRSTDTQYF,TGTGCCAGCAGTTACTCTTTGGGTAGAAGCACAGATACGCAGTATTTT,TRBJ2-3,NA,many,TRBV6-6